These 12 T cell receptor beta chains were sequenced from one sample in a study of cytomegalovirus exposure and HLA in healthy donors. PCR was performed using 60 Vbeta and 13 Jbeta primers. The assay was immunoSEQ multiplex PCR, and TCRdb's table has in-frame clones only and misses some. The sample includes 150,000 to 180,000 clones, 70% to 90% seen only once; the top ten take less than 2.5%. The sample taken for sequencing was PBMCs. These receptors originate from a woman between 18 and 29 years old in good health and CMV-seronegative.

This chain connects TRBV15 to TRBJ2-3; 9 nucleotides agree with TRBD2. The CDR3 sequence is 16 residues long. With 7 bases clipped from V and 2 bases from J, the junction kept 10 bases outside the gene matches. Germline V gene lookup returns CDR1 LNHNV and CDR2 YYDKDF (reference sequence). CDR3 loop: CATTGRGGGATDTQYF. The CDR3 nucleotides are TGTGCCACCACCGGTAGGGGCGGGGGGGCCACAGATACGCAGTATTTT.

V gene TRBV7-9 combines with J gene TRBJ2-5; a weak D match, TRBD1 (6 bases). The germline gives CDR1 SEHNR, CDR2 FQNEAQ (reference sequence). CDR3 length equals 14 residues. V was cut by 2 bases and J by 0 bases, with 7 bases left in between. CDR3 nucleotide sequence: TGTGCCAGCAGCTTAAGGGGGTACCAAGAGACCCAGTACTTC. Amino acids: CASSLRGYQETQYF.

The rearrangement uses TRBV19 and TRBJ2-7, with TRBD1 matching 7 bases. Germline V CDR1 and CDR2: LNHDA, SQIVND (reference sequence). V lost 8 bases and J lost 6; bases outside the gene matches: 10. CDR3 length: 13 amino acids. The CDR3 DNA reads as TGTGCCAGTGGAGACAGGGTTCAGGGCGAGCAGTACTTC. It encodes CASGDRVQGEQYF.

The rearrangement uses TRBV7-2 and TRBJ2-7, with D unclear. Germline V lookup: CDR1 SGHTA, CDR2 FQGNSA. The CDR3 runs to 18 residues. The ends were cut back, 5 bases at V and 5 bases at J, with 28 bases in the middle. The CDR3 protein is CASSLTLLLGAFTHEQYF. CDR3 sequence (DNA): TGTGCCAGCAGCCTAACCCTCCTTCTAGGCGCCTTCACCCACGAGCAGTACTTC.

The CDR3 DNA sequence: TGCGCCAGCAACGTGGGCCAGGGGGACACAGATACGCAGTATTTT. This sequence encodes CASNVGQGDTDTQYF. V gene TRBV5-1 combines with J gene TRBJ2-3; 7 bases are shared with TRBD1. V lost 6 bases to trimming and J lost 2 bases; unmatched junction nucleotides: 9. Germline V gene lookup returns CDR1 SGHRS and CDR2 YFSETQ. This CDR3 spans 15 amino acids.

The CDR3 is CASTNPQEASGVNYEQYF. CDR3 nucleotides: TGTGCCAGCACCAACCCTCAGGAGGCTAGCGGGGTTAACTACGAGCAGTACTTC. The V gene is TRBV11-2, the J gene TRBJ2-7; 9 nucleotides match TRBD2. The V gene's germline CDR1 is SGHAT and CDR2 FQNNGV. The CDR3 runs to 18 residues. V dropped 7 bases and J dropped 3; count of bases not matched to a gene: 19.

The chain joins TRBV19 to TRBJ2-5; 10 bases align to TRBD1. There are 15 residues in the CDR3. Germline assignment: CDR1 LNHDA and CDR2 SQIVND (reference sequence). The ends lost 3 bases at V and 4 bases at J; junction bases unmatched: 5. CDR3 region: CASSILTGGAETQYF. DNA for the CDR3: TGTGCCAGTAGTATTCTGACAGGGGGCGCAGAGACCCAGTACTTC.

The V gene is TRBV2, the J gene TRBJ2-5; 8 nucleotides match TRBD2. Trimming at V came to 3 bases and at J to 4 bases, leaving 7 bases not matched to a gene. This CDR3 region has 15 residues. Germline V gene data show CDR1 as SNHLY and CDR2 as FYNNEI. The CDR3 protein is CASSDPRGGGETQYF. DNA for the CDR3: TGTGCCAGCAGTGACCCCCGGGGGGGCGGAGAGACCCAGTACTTC.

This rearrangement joins TRBV11-3 to TRBJ1-2; TRBD1 is a possible D gene (5 bases). CDR3 length equals 13 residues. The germline CDR1 and CDR2 sequences are SGHNT and YENEEA. The germline V and J ends were trimmed by 2 bases and 6 bases, with 10 bases remaining between them. CDR3: CASSLPGTDGYTF. CDR3 DNA sequence: TGTGCCAGCAGCTTACCAGGGACTGATGGCTACACCTTC.

The chain carries TRBV10-3 and TRBJ2-6; 9 bases line up with TRBD1. The CDR3 extends over 15 amino acids. Germline lookup yields CDR1 ENHRY and CDR2 SYGVKD. Trimming took 10 bases from V and 0 from J; bases not matched to a gene: 4. CDR3 in amino acids: CATTGGSSGANVLTF. The CDR3 nucleotides read TGTGCCACGACAGGGGGATCCTCTGGGGCCAACGTCCTGACTTTC.

This chain joins TRBV9 and TRBJ2-7; 8 nucleotides match TRBD1. CDR3 length equals 18 residues. V dropped 0 bases and J dropped 3; count of bases not matched to a gene: 14. The germline CDR1 and CDR2 sequences are SGDLS and YYNGEE. Here the CDR3 DNA reads TGTGCCAGCAGCGTAGGGGGACAGGCGATACTACCTTACTACGAGCAGTACTTC. It specifies CASSVGGQAILPYYEQYF.

The genes are TRBV7-9 and TRBJ2-1, with TRBD1 identical over 7 bases. The ends lost 1 base at V and 6 bases at J; junction bases unmatched: 3. Germline assignment: CDR1 SEHNR and CDR2 FQNEAQ (reference sequence). CDR3 length equals 14 residues. CDR3 bases: TGTGCCAGCAGCTTAGGGCAGGGGGTCAATGAGCAGTTCTTC. It is translated as CASSLGQGVNEQFF.